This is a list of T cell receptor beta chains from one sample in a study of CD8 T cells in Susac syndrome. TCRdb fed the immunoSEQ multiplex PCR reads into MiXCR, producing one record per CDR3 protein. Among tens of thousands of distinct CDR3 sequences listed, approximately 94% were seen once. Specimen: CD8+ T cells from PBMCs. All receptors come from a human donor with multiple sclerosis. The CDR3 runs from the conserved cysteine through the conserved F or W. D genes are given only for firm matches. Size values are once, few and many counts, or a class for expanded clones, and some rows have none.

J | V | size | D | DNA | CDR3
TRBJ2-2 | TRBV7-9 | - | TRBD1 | TGTGCCAGCAGCTTATTGGGACAGGGGAGCGCCGGGGAGCTGTTTTTT | CASSLLGQGSAGELFF
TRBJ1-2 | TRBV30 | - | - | TGTGCCTGGAGTTCCTTGAGGGGGAGAAGTGGCTACACCTTC | CAWSSLRGRSGYTF
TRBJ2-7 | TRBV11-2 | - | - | TGTGCCAGCAGCTTAGAGTACGGGGAGGTCTACGAGCAGTACTTC | CASSLEYGEVYEQYF
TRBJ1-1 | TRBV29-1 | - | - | TGCAGCGTTATTGGGGACACTGAAGCTTTCTTT | CSVIGDTEAFF
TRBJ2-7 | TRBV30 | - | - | TGTGCCTGGACCCCCAAGTACCAATACGAGCAGTACTTC | CAWTPKYQYEQYF
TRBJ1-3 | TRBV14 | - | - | TGTGCCAGCAGCCTACAGTCCGCGGGAAACACCATATATTTT | CASSLQSAGNTIYF
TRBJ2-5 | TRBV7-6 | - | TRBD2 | TGTGCCAGCGGGGGGACTAGCGGGAGCCAAGAGACCCAGTACTTC | CASGGTSGSQETQYF
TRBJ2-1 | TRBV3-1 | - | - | TGTGCCAGCAGCGGGCGGGAATCTTTCTACAATGAGCAGTTCTTC | CASSGRESFYNEQFF
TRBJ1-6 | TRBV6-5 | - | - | TGTGCCAGCAGTCCCAGCTCCTATAATTCACCCCTCCACTTT | CASSPSSYNSPLHF
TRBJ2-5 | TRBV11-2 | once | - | TGTGCCAGCAGCTTAGCTCTTGGTGAACTAGATACCCAGTACTTC | CASSLALGELDTQYF
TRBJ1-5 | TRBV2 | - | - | TGTGCCAGCACCCCGGGAGTCAATCAGCCCCAGCATTTT | CASTPGVNQPQHF
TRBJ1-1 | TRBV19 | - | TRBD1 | TGTGCCAGTAGTATAGGCCCCTTTCAGGGGGCGAGCACTGAAGCTTTCTTT | CASSIGPFQGASTEAFF
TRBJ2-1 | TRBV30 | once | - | TGTGCCTGGAGTGTAGGGGGAAGCTTTGAGCAGTTCTTC | CAWSVGGSFEQFF
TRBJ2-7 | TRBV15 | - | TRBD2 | TGTGCCACCGGGACTAGCGGGGCTCTCTCCTACGAGCAGTACTTC | CATGTSGALSYEQYF
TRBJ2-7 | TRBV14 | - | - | TGTGCCAGCAGCCAAGAAGTCGGGACACCCATCTACGAGCAGTACTTC | CASSQEVGTPIYEQYF
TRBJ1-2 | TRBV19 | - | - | TGTGCCAGTAGTATGGTAGGAGACTATGGCTACACCTTC | CASSMVGDYGYTF
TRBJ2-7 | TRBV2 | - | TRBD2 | TGTGCCAGCAGTGTTCTCGCGGGGGATTCCTACGAGCAGTACTTC | CASSVLAGDSYEQYF
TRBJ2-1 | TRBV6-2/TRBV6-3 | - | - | TGTGCCAGCAGGAGTCTCAGGGGGGCTGCCTACAATGAGCAGTTCTTC | CASRSLRGAAYNEQFF
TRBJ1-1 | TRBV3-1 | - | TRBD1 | TGTGCCAGCAGCCAAACCCAGGACAGGGTCCCTGAAGCTTTCTTT | CASSQTQDRVPEAFF
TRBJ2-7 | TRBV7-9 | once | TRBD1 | TGTGCCAGCAGCTTAGCGACAGGGGTGGGCGAGCAGTACTTC | CASSLATGVGEQYF
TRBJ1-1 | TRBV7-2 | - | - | TGTGCCAGCAGCTTATATTGGGGACGCAACACTGAAGCTTTCTTT | CASSLYWGRNTEAFF
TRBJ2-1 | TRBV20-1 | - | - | TGCAGTGCCCCCCCTGGGGGGAGGGGGTACAATGAGCAGTTCTTC | CSAPPGGRGYNEQFF
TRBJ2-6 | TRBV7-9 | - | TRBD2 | TGTGCCAGCAGCCCGAGCGGGACTGGGGCCAACGTCCTGACTTTC | CASSPSGTGANVLTF
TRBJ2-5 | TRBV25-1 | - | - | TGTGCCAGCAGTCCGGTTAGGGGGGAGACCCAGTACTTC | CASSPVRGETQYF
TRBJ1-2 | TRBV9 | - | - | TGTGCCAGCAGCGTACTCCCCAGGGTTGGCTACACCTTC | CASSVLPRVGYTF
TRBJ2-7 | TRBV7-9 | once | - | TGTGCCAGCAGCTTAGAAGACAGTCTCCGGTACGAGCAGTACTTC | CASSLEDSLRYEQYF
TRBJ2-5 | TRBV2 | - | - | TGTGCCAGCAGTGACCGGGGCGAGGTTAGGACCCAGTACTTC | CASSDRGEVRTQYF
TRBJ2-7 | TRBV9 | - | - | TGTGCCAGCAGCCCTTCAACGGGGTCCTACGAGCAGTACTTC | CASSPSTGSYEQYF
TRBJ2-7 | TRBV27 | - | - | TGTGCCAGCAGTTTACTTCCGGATCCCTACGAGCAGTACTTC | CASSLLPDPYEQYF
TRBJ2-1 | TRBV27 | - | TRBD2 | TGTGCCAGCAGTTCTCTCCTGACGGGGGGATTTTACAATGAGCAGTTCTTC | CASSSLLTGGFYNEQFF
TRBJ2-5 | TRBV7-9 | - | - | TGTGCCAGCAGCTTACCCCTGAGAGAGACCCAGTACTTC | CASSLPLRETQYF
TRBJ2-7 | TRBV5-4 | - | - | TGTGCCAGCAGGACAGGAGGGGACTACGAGCAGTACTTC | CASRTGGDYEQYF
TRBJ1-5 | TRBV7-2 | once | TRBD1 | TGTGCCAGCAGCTCCAGGGGGTTCGTAAGCAATCAGCCCCAGCATTTT | CASSSRGFVSNQPQHF
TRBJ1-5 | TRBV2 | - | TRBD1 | TGTGCCAGCAGTGAGATCCTTTGGACAGGCCATAGAAATCAGCCCCAGCATTTT | CASSEILWTGHRNQPQHF
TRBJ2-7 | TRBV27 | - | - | TGTGCCAGCAGTTTTTTGGGTCCCTACGAGCAGTACTTC | CASSFLGPYEQYF
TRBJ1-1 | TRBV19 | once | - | TGTGCCAGTAGCCCGGGCATAGTGAACAGGGAAGCTTTCTTT | CASSPGIVNREAFF
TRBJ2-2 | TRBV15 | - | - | TGTGCCACCAGCATAGGGGGGGCGACCGGGGAGCTGTTTTTT | CATSIGGATGELFF
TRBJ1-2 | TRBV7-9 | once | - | TGTGCCAGCAGCTTAGAAAAGAACCATGGCTACACCTTC | CASSLEKNHGYTF
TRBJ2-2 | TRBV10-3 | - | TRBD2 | TGTGCCATCAGTGACCCTCGTCTAGCGGGAGGGACCGGGGAGCTGTTTTTT | CAISDPRLAGGTGELFF
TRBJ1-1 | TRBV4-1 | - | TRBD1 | TGCGCCAGCCGACAGGGGGTAGGCACTGAAGCTTTCTTT | CASRQGVGTEAFF